The 10 T cell receptor beta chains reported below all come from one sample, sequenced in a study of cytomegalovirus exposure and HLA in healthy donors. PCR was performed using 60 Vbeta and 13 Jbeta primers. Using immunoSEQ multiplex PCR, the repertoire was profiled, and TCRdb retains in-frame clones only, with some absent. Among roughly 130,000 clones listed, roughly 84% were seen once. The sequenced sample consisted of PBMCs. These receptors were obtained from a woman aged 18-29 years in good health and CMV-seropositive.

This clone was observed a handful of times. The chain links TRBV30 to TRBJ1-2, with unresolved D. CDR3 length: 11 residues. The V end lost 1 base, the J end lost 4 bases, and 4 bases lay between the germline ends. CDR1 and CDR2 from the germline V gene are GTSNPN and SVGIG (reference sequence). The CDR3 spells CAWSATYGYTF. CDR3 coding DNA: TGTGCCTGGAGTGCTACCTATGGCTACACCTTC. Looking up the rest from reference TRBV30 and TRBJ1-2 gives the full variable domain: SQTIHQWPATLVQPVGSPLSLECTVEGTSNPNLYWYRQAAGRGLQLLFYSVGIGQISSEVPQNLSASRPQDRQFILSSKKLLLSDSGFYLCAWSATYGYTFGSGTRLTVV.

This clone came up once. The chain joins TRBV7-6 to TRBJ2-2; TRBD1 is a possible D gene (5 bases). CDR1 is SGHVS and CDR2 is FNYEAQ in the germline V gene. V shed 2 bases and J shed 9 bases, with 7 bases lying between them. The CDR3 consists of 12 residues. CDR3 nucleotides: TGTGCCAGCAGCTTACAGGGCAGGGAGCTGTTTTTT. Amino acids: CASSLQGRELFF.

The rearrangement joins TRBV11-3 to TRBJ1-1; perhaps TRBD1 as D (6 bases). The CDR3 contains 15 residues. Germline V lookup: CDR1 SGHNT, CDR2 YENEEA. Deletions cut 2 bases from V and 0 bases from J, with 10 bases between. The CDR3 DNA follows: TGTGCCAGCAGCTTAACCGGGACATTGAACACTGAAGCTTTCTTT. Translated: CASSLTGTLNTEAFF.

CDR3 residues: CASSELGGNEQFF. The CDR3 nucleotides read TGTGCCAGCAGTGAACTCGGGGGCAATGAGCAGTTCTTC. V gene TRBV2 combines with J gene TRBJ2-1; TRBD2 is a possible D gene (6 bases). V dropped 2 bases and J dropped 6 bases, with 8 bases sitting between them. The length of the CDR3 is 13 residues. The germline CDR1 and CDR2 sequences are SNHLY and FYNNEI.

The chain employs TRBV6-5 and TRBJ1-1; the D is unclear. The CDR3 consists of 15 residues. The V gene lost 4 bases and the J gene lost 2 bases, with 14 bases spanning the gap. Germline CDR1 reads MNHEY; CDR2 reads SVGAGI. CDR3 sequence: CASSSLAHTNTEAFF. Written as DNA, the CDR3 is TGTGCCAGCAGTTCCCTCGCCCATACTAACACTGAAGCTTTCTTT.

The chain has TRBV7-6 and TRBJ2-7, with TRBD1 matching 8 bases. V dropped 4 bases and J dropped 7; count of bases not matched to a gene: 6. Germline values: CDR1 SGHVS, CDR2 FNYEAQ. This CDR3 region has 13 residues. CDR3 nucleotide sequence: TGTGCCAGCAGCTCCGGGACAGGACGGGAGCAGTACTTC. It translates to CASSSGTGREQYF.

This sequence joins TRBV4-1 and TRBJ2-7; TRBD1 is a possible D gene (5 bases). CDR1 and CDR2 (germline): MGHRA, YSYEKL. Deletions cut 6 bases from V and 5 bases from J, with 17 bases between. The CDR3 is 14 amino acids. CDR3 nucleotide sequence: TGCGCCAGCAGACTTGGGCAAAGGGGCCACGAGCAGTACTTC. It yields the protein CASRLGQRGHEQYF.

The chain is built from TRBV11-3 and TRBJ2-1, with a possible D match to TRBD1 (5 bases). The germline V and J ends were trimmed by 2 bases and 3 bases, with 8 bases remaining between them. Germline lookup yields CDR1 SGHNT and CDR2 YENEEA. The CDR3 totals 14 residues. CDR3 region: CASSLQGIYNEQFF. CDR3 nucleotides: TGTGCCAGCAGCTTACAGGGTATCTACAATGAGCAGTTCTTC.

The rearrangement joins TRBV14 to TRBJ2-1, with D possibly TRBD2 on 5 matching bases. The ends were cut back, 1 base at V and 0 bases at J, with 7 bases in the middle. This CDR3 has 15 residues. Germline V gene data show CDR1 as SGHDN and CDR2 as FVKESK. The CDR3 DNA reads TGTGCCAGCAGCCAAGTGGGGAGCTCCTACAATGAGCAGTTCTTC. It codes for CASSQVGSSYNEQFF.

The sample holds one count of this clone. V and J are TRBV7-9 and TRBJ1-4, with a tentative D call TRBD1 (5 bases). The CDR3 totals 16 residues. Germline V gene sequence: CDR1 SEHNR, CDR2 FQNEAQ (reference sequence). V lost 5 bases to trimming and J lost 3 bases, with 16 bases between them. This CDR3 reads CASSHNGAGANEKLFF. CDR3 bases: TGTGCCAGCAGCCACAACGGAGCGGGGGCTAATGAAAAACTGTTTTTT. Filled out from reference TRBV7-9 and TRBJ1-4, the complete variable domain reads DTGVSQNPRHKITKRGQNVTFRCDPISEHNRLYWYRQTLGQGPEFLTYFQNEAQLEKSRLLSDRFSAERPKGSFSTLEIQRTEQGDSAMYLCASSHNGAGANEKLFFGSGTQLSVL.